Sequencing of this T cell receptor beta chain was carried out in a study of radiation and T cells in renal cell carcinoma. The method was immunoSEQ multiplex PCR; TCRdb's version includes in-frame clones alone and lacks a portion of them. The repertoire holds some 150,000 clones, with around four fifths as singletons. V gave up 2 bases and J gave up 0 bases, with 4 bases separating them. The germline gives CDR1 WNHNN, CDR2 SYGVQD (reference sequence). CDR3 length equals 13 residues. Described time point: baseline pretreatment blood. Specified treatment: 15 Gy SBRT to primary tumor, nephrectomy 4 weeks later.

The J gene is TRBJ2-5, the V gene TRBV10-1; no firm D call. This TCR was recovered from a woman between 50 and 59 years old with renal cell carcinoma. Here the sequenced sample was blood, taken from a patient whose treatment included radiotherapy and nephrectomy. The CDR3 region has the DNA TGCGCCAGCAGTGAGGGCCACCAAGAGACCCAGTACTTC. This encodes CASSEGHQETQYF.